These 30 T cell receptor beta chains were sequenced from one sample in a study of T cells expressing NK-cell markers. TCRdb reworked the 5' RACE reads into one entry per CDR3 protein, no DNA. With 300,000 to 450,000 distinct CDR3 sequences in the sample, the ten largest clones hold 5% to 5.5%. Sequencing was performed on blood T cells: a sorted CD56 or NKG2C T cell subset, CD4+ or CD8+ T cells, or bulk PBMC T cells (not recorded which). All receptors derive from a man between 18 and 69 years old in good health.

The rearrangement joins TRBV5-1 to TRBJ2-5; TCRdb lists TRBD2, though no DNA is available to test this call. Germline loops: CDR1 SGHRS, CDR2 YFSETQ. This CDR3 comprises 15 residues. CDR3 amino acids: CASTRGTGVGETQYF. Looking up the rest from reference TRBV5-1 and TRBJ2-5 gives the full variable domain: KAGVTQTPRYLIKTRGQQVTLSCSPISGHRSVSWYQQTPGQGLQFLFEYFSETQRNKGNFPGRFSGRQFSNSRSEMNVSTLELGDSALYLCASTRGTGVGETQYFGPGTRLLVL.

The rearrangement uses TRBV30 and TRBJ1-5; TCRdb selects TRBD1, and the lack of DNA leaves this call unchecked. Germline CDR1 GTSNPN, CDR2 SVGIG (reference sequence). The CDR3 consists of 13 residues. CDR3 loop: CAWTEGGNQPQHF.

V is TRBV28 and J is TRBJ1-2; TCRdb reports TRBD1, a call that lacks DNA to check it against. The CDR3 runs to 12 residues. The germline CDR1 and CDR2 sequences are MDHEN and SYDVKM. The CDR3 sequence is CASSWQRHGYTF.

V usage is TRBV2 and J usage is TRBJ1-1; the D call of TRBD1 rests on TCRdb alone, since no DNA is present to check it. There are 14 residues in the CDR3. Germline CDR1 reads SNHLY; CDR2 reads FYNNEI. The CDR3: CASSTDSLNTEAFF.

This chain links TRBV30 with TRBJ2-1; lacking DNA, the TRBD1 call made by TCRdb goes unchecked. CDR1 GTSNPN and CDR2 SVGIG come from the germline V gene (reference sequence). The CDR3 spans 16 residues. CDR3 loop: CAWSGEMGGWNNEQFF.

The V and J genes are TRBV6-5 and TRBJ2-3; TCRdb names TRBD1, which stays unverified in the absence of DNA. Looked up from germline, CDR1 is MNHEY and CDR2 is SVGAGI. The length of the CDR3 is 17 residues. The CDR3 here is CASSTTTPGTSTDTQYF.

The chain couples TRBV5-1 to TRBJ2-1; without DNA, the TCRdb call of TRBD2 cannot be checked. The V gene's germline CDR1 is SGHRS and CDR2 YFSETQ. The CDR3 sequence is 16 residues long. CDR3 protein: CASSLEWAGGPNEQFF.

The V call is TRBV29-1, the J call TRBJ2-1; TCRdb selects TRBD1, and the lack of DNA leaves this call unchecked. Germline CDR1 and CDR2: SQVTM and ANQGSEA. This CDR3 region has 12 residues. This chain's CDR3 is CSVKGPFNEQFF.

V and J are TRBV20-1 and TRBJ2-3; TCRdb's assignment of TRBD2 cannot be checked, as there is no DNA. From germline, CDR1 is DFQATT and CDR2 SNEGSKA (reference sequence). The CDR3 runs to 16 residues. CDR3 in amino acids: CSAREPGPFFTDTQYF.

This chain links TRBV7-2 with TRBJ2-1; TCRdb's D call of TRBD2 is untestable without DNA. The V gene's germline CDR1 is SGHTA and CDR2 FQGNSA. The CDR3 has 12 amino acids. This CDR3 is CASSKTRAEQFF.

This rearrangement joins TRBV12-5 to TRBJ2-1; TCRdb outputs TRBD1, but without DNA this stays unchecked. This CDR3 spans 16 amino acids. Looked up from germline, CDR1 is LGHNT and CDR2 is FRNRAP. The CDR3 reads CASGPDRDRGVNEQFF. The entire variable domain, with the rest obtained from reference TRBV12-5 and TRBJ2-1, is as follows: DARVTQTPRHKVTEMGQEVTMRCQPILGHNTVFWYRQTMMQGLELLAYFRNRAPLDDSGMPKDRFSAEMPDATLATLKIQPSEPRDSAVYFCASGPDRDRGVNEQFFGPGTRLTVL.

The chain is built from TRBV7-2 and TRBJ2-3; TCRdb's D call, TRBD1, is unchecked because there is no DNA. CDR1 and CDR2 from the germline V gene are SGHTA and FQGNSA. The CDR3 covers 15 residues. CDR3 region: CASSPPGQWIGTQYF.

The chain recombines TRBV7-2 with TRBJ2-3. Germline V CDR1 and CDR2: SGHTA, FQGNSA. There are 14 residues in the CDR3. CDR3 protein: CASSLDRVAVMEYF.

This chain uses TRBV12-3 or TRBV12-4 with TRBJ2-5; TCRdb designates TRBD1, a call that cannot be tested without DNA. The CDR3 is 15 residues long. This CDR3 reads CASSWVAGFTETQYF.

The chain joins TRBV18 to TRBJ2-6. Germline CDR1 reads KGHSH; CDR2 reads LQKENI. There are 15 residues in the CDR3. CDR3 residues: CASSPRTSGANVLTF. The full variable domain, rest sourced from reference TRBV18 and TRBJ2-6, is NAGVMQNPRHLVRRRGQEARLRCSPMKGHSHVYWYRQLPEEGLKFMVYLQKENIIDESGMPKERFSAEFPKEGPSILRIQQVVRGDSAAYFCASSPRTSGANVLTFGAGSRLTVL.

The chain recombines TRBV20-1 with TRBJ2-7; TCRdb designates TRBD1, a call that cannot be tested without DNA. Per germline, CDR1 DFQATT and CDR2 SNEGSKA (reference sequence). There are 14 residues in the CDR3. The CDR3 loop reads CSARDRTGLREQYF.

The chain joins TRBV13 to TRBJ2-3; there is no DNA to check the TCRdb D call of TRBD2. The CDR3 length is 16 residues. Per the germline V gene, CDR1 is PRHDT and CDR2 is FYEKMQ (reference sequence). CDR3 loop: CASSSALAGKSDTQYF.

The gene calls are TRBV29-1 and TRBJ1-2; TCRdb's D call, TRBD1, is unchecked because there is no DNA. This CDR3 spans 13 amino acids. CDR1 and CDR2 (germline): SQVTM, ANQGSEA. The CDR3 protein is CSVHRGQNYGYTF.

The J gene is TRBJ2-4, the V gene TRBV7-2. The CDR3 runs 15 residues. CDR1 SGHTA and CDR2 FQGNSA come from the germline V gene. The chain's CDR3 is CASSRPDLAKNIQYF.

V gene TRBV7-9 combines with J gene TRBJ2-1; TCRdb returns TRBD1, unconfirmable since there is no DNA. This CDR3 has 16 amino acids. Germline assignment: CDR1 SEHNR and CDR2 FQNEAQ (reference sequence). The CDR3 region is CASSSQGSGSYNEQFF.

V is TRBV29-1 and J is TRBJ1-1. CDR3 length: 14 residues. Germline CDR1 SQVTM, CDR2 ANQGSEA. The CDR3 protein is CSARIGRPNTEAFF.

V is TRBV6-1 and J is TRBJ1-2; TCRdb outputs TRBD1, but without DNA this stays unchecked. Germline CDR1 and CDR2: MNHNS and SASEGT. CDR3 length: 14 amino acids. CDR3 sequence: CASTERGGTYGYTF.

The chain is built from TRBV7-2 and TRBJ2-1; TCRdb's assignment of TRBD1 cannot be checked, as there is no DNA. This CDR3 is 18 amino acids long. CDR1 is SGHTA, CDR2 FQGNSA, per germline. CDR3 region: CASSLATGGGGRFNEQFF.

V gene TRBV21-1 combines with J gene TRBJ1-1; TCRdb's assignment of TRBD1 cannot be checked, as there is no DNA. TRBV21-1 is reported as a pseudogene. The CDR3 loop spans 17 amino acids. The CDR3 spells CASSAKGGFGLNTEAFF.

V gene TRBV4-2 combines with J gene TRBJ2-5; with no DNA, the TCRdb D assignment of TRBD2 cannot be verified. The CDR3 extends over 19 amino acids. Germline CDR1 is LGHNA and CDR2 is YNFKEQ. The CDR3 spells CASSQVVIDSGGAGETQYF.

This CDR3 is CASSSLRRIPYEQYF. The V call is TRBV3-1, the J call TRBJ2-7; with no DNA, the TCRdb D assignment of TRBD2 cannot be verified. CDR1 and CDR2 (germline): LGHDT, YNNKEL (reference sequence). The CDR3 totals 15 residues.

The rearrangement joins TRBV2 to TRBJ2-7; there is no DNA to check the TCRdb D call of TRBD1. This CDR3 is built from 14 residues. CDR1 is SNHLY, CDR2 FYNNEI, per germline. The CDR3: CASSELGALYEQYF.

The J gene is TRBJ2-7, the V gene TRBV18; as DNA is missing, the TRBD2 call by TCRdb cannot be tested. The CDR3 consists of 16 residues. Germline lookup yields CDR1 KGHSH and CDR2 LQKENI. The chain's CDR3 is CASSTISGGTPDEQYF. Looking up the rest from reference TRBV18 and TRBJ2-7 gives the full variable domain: NAGVMQNPRHLVRRRGQEARLRCSPMKGHSHVYWYRQLPEEGLKFMVYLQKENIIDESGMPKERFSAEFPKEGPSILRIQQVVRGDSAAYFCASSTISGGTPDEQYFGPGTRLTVT.

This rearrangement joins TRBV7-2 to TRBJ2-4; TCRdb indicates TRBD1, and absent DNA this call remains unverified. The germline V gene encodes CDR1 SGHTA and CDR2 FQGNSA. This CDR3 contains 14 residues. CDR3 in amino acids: CASSFSWQGGNQYF.

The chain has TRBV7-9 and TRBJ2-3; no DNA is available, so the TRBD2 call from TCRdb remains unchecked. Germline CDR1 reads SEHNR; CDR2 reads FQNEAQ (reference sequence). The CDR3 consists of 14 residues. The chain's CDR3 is CASSPLEVDSTQYF. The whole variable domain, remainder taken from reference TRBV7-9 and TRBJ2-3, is DTGVSQNPRHKITKRGQNVTFRCDPISEHNRLYWYRQTLGQGPEFLTYFQNEAQLEKSRLLSDRFSAERPKGSFSTLEIQRTEQGDSAMYLCASSPLEVDSTQYFGPGTRLTVL.